The next 4 T cell receptor beta chains were all read from a single sample in a study of blood T cell repertoires in COVID-19. Generated by immunoSEQ multiplex PCR, the TCRdb table keeps only in-frame clones and is missing some. The sample holds 250,000 to 350,000 clones, approximately 90% seen once. Specimen: peripheral blood. Source of these receptors: a man between 18 and 29 years old with active or convalescent COVID-19.

The rearrangement joins TRBV6-5 to TRBJ2-3, with 9 bases lining up with TRBD2. J was trimmed by 2 bases and V by 2 bases; bases with no gene match: 2. From germline, CDR1 is MNHEY and CDR2 SVGAGI. CDR3 length: 15 residues. CDR3 DNA: TGTGCCAGCAGTTACGGCGGGGGGGACACAGATACGCAGTATTTT. It encodes CASSYGGGDTDTQYF.

CDR3 DNA sequence: TGTGCCAGCAGTTTAACAGTTGCAACTAATGAAAAACTGTTTTTT. Amino acids: CASSLTVATNEKLFF. The chain uses TRBV6-6 and TRBJ1-4, with no clear D. Germline loops: CDR1 MNHNY, CDR2 SVGAGI (reference sequence). V was shortened by 4 bases and J by 0 bases, with 9 bases between the two germline ends. There are 15 residues in the CDR3.

The chain uses TRBV11-2 and TRBJ2-5, with 8 bases aligning to TRBD2. The J segment lost 2 bases and the V segment lost 5 bases, leaving 13 bases of the junction unmatched. Germline CDR1 reads SGHAT; CDR2 reads FQNNGV. The CDR3 sequence is 17 residues long. Written as DNA, the CDR3 is TGTGCCAGCAGCCCCCACGGGAGCGGGAGCAAGCAAGAGACCCAGTACTTC. Protein sequence: CASSPHGSGSKQETQYF.

The chain uses TRBV27 and TRBJ2-4; TRBD2 matches at 10 bases. Germline values: CDR1 MNHEY, CDR2 SMNVEV (reference sequence). Unmatched junction bases numbered 12, after V lost 9 bases and J lost 7 bases. The CDR3 contains 15 residues. CDR3 DNA sequence: TGTGCCAGTCGCAGGACTAGCGGTGGGCGGAACATTCAGTACTTC. It encodes CASRRTSGGRNIQYF.